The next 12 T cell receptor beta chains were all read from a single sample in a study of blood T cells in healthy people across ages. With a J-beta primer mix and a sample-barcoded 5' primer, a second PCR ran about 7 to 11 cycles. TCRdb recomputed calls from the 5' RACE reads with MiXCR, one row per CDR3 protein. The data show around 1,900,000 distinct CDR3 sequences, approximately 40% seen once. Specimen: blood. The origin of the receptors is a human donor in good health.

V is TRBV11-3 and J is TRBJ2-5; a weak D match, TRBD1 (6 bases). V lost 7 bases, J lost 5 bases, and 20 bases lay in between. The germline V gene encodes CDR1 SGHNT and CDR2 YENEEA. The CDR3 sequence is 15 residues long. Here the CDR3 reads CASNGADSSRETQYF. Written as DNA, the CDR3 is TGTGCCAGCAACGGCGCGGACAGTTCCAGGGAGACCCAGTACTTC.

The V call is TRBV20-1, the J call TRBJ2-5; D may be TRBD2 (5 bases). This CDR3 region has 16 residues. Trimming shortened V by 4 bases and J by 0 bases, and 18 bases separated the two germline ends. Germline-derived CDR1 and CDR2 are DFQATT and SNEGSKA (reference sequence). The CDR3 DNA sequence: TGCAGTGCTAACGGGGTCTCTGGGAATTACCAAGAGACCCAGTACTTC. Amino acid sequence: CSANGVSGNYQETQYF.

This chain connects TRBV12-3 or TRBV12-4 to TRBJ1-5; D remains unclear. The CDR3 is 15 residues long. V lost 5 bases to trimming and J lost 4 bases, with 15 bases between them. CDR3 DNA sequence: TGTGCCAGCAGTCCCGACGGCGGGCAAAATCAGCCCCAGCATTTT. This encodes CASSPDGGQNQPQHF.

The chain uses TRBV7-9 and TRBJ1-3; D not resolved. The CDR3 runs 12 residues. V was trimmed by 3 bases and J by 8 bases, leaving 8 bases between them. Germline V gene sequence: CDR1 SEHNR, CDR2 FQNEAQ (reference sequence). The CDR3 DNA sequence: TGTGCCAGCAGCTTTGAAGGGCACACCATATATTTT. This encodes CASSFEGHTIYF.

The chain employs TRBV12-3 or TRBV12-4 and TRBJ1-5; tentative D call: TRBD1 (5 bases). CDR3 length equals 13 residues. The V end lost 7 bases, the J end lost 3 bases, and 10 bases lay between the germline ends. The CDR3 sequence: CASKGSPNQPQHF. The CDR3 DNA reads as TGTGCCAGCAAGGGGTCTCCCAATCAGCCCCAGCATTTT.

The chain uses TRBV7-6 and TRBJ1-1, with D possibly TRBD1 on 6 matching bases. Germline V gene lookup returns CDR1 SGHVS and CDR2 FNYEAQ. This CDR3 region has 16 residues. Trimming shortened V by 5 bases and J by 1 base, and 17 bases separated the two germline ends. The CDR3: CASSPQPGGANTEAFF. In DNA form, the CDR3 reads TGTGCCAGCAGCCCTCAGCCTGGGGGGGCGAACACTGAAGCTTTCTTT. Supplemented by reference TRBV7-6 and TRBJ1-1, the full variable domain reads GAGVSQSPRYKVTKRGQDVALRCDPISGHVSLYWYRQALGQGPEFLTYFNYEAQQDKSGLPNDRFSAERPEGSISTLTIQRTEQRDSAMYRCASSPQPGGANTEAFFGQGTRLTVV.

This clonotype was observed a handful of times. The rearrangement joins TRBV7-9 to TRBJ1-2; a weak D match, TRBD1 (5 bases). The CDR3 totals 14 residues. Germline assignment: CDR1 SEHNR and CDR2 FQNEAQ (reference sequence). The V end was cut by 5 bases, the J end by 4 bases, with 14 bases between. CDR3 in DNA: TGTGCCAGCAGCGCTACGGGACTCTTCTATGGCTACACCTTC. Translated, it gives CASSATGLFYGYTF.

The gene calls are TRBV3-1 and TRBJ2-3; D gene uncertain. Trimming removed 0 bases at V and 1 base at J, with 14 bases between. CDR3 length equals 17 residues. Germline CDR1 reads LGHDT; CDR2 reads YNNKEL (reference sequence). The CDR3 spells CASSQEGQDWGTDTQYF. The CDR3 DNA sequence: TGTGCCAGCAGCCAAGAGGGCCAGGATTGGGGCACAGATACGCAGTATTTT.

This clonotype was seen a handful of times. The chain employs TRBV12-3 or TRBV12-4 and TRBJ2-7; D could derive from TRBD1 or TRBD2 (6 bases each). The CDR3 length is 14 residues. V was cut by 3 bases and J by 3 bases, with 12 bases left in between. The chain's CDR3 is CASSFGGTLYEQYF. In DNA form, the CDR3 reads TGTGCCAGCAGTTTCGGGGGCACCCTCTACGAGCAGTACTTC.

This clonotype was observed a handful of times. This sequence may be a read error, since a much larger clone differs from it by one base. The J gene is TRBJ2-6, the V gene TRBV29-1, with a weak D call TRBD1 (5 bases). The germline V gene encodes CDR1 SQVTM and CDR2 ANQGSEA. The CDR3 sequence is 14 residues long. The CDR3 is CSVGDHSGANVQTF. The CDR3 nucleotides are TGCAGCGTAGGAGACCACTCTGGGGCCAACGTCCAGACTTTC.

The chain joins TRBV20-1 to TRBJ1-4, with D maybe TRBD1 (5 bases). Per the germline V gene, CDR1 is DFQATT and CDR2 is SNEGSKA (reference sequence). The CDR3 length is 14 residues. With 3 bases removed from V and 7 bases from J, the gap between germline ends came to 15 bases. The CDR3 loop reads CSASWGTQSEKLFF. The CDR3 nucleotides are TGCAGTGCTAGCTGGGGGACCCAGAGTGAAAAACTGTTTTTT.

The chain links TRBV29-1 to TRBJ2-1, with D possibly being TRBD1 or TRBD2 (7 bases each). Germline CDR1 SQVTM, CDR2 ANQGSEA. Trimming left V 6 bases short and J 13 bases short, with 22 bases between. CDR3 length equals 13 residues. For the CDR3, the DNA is TGCAGCGTCAGGGGATCAGGGGGGGAGACCCAGTTCTTC. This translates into CSVRGSGGETQFF.